The source of this TCR beta chain is a study of cytomegalovirus exposure and HLA in healthy donors. For the study at large: One earlier analysis, a look at 150 million to 200 million T cells, found almost 120 million unique TCR beta sequences. The study, taken as a whole, reports: Another analysis was done later, and it associated over 15,000 TCR beta sequences with HLA alleles at 0.05 false discovery rate. Certain indistinguishable V segments, among them TRBV6-2 and TRBV6-3, were excluded.

Comments on this clone: Its antigen is undetermined.

The PCR contained 60 Vbeta and 13 Jbeta primers. The method was immunoSEQ multiplex PCR; TCRdb's version includes in-frame clones alone and lacks a portion of them. The profile covers about 190,000 clones, with over 60% appearing a single time and approximately 0.99% taken by the ten largest. V trimming: 0 bases; J trimming: 0 bases; junction bases outside the gene matches: 1. From germline, CDR1 is MNHEY and CDR2 SMNVEV (reference sequence). The CDR3 contains 15 residues. The receptor comes from a woman aged 40-49 years in good health and CMV-seronegative. The chain employs TRBV27 and TRBJ1-1; TRBD1 matches at 7 bases. The sample taken for sequencing was PBMCs. The CDR3 nucleotides read TGTGCCAGCAGTTTATCAGACAGGGTGAACACTGAAGCTTTCTTT. Residues: CASSLSDRVNTEAFF.